A single T cell receptor beta chain is shown here with its context. In the source study's methods: Amplification of reference gene primers was used by the study to estimate nucleated cell counts. Assay used: immunoSEQ multiplex PCR; TCRdb lists only in-frame clones, some missing. Clonal size and the V and J genes are those of that table, whereas D and trimming came from the DNA. The sample includes about 120,000 clones, roughly three quarters of them seen just once. This entry is derived from a study of blood T cell repertoires in COVID-19. The CDR3 runs to 15 residues. The V gene end was trimmed by 4 bases and the J gene end by 0 bases; junction bases not matched to a gene: 2. CDR1 is SGHRS and CDR2 is YFSETQ in the germline V gene.

Sequencing input: peripheral blood. The chain carries TRBV5-1 and TRBJ2-1, with 9 nucleotides matching TRBD1. This clonotype originated in a woman at least 80 years old with acute or convalescent COVID-19. The DNA of the CDR3 is TGCGCCAGCAGCGGGGGACAGGGCTCCTACAATGAGCAGTTCTTC. This codes for CASSGGQGSYNEQFF.